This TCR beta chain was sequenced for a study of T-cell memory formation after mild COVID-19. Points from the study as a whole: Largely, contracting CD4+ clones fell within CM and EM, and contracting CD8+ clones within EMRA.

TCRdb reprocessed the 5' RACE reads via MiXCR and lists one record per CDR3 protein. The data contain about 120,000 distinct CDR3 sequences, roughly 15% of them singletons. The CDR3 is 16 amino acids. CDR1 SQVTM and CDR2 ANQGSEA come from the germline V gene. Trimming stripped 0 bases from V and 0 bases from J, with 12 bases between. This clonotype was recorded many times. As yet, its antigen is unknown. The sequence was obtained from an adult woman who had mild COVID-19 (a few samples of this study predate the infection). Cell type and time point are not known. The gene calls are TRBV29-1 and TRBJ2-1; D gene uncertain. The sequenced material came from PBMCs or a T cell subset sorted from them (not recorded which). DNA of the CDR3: TGCAGCGTTGAAGATGGAAAAGACAACTCCTACAATGAGCAGTTCTTC. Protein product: CSVEDGKDNSYNEQFF.